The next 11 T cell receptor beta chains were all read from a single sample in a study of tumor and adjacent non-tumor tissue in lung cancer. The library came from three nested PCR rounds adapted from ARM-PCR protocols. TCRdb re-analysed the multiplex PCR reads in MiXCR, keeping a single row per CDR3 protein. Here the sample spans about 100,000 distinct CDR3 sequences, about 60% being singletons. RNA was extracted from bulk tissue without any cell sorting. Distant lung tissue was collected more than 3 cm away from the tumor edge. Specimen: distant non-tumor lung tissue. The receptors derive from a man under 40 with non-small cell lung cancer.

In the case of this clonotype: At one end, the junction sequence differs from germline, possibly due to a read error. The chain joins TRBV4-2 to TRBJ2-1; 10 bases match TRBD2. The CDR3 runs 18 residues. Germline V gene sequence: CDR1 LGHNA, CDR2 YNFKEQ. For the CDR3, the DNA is TGTGCCAGCAGCCAGCACCCTCATAGCGGGGGGACCTACAATGAGCCGTTCTTC. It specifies CASSQHPHSGGTYNEPFF.

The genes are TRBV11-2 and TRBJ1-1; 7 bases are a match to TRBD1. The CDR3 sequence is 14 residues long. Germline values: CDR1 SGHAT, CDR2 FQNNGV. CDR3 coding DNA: TGTGCGAGTGAGGGACAGCCCCTAAAGACTGAAGCTTTCTTT. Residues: CASEGQPLKTEAFF. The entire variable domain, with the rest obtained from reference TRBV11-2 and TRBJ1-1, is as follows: EAGVAQSPRYKIIEKRQSVAFWCNPISGHATLYWYQQILGQGPKLLIQFQNNGVVDDSQLPKDRFSAERLKGVDSTLKIQPAKLEDSAVYLCASEGQPLKTEAFFGQGTRLTVV.

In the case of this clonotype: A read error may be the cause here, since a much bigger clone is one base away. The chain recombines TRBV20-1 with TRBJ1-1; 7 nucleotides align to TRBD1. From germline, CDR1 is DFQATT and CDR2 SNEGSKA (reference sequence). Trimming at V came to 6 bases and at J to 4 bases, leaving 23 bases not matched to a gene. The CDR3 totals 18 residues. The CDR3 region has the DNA TGCAGTGCAATGGTATCAGGGGGGGCAGGAGCGAGCGGCACTGAAGCTTTCTTT. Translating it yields CSAMVSGGAGASGTEAFF.

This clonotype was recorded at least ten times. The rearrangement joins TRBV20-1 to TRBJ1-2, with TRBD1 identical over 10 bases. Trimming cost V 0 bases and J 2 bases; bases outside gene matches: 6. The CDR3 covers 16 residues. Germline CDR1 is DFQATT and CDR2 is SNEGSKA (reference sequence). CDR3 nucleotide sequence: TGCAGTGCTAGAGATTCCGGGACAGGGGTCAACTATGGCTACACCTTC. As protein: CSARDSGTGVNYGYTF.

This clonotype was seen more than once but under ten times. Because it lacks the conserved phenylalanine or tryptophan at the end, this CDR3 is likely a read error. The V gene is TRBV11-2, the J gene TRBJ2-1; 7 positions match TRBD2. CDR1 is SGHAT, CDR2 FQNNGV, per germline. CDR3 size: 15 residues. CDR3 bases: TGTCCCAGCAGCTTTATTGTGGGAGGGAATAATGAGCAGTTCTTA. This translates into CPSSFIVGGNNEQFL.

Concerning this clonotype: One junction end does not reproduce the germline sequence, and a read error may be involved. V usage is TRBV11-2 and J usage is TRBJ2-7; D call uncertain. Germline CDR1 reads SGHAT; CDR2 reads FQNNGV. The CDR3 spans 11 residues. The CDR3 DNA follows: TGTGCCAGCAGCTTTCACTACGAGCATTACTTC. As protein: CASSFHYEHYF.

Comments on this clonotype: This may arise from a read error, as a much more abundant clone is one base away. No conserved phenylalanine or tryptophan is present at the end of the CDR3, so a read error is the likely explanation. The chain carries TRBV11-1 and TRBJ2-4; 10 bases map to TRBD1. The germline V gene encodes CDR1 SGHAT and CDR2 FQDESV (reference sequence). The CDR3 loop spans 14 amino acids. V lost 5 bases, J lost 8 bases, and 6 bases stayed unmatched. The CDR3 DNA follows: TGTGCCAGCAGCGGGGGACAGGGGTTAGACATTCAGTACATC. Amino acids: CASSGGQGLDIQYI.

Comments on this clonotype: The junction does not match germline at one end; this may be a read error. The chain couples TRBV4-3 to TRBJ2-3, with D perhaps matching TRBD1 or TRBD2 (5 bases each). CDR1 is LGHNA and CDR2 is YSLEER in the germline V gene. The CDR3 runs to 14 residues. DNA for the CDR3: TGCCCCAGCAGCCTAGCAGGGCCCGAGGATACGCAGTATTTT. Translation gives CPSSLAGPEDTQYF.

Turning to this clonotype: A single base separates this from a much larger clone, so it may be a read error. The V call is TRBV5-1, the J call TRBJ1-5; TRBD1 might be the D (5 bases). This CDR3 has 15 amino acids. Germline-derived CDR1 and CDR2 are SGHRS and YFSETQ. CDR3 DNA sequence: TGCGCCATCAGCTTGGATGGGGCGGCCAATCAGCCCCAGCATTTT. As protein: CAISLDGAANQPQHF.

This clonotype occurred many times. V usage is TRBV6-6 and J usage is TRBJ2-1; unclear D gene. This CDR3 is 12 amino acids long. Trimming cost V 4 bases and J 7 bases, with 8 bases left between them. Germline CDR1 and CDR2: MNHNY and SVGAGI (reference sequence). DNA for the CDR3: TGTGCCAGCAGTTCCACCGCGAATGAGCAGTTCTTC. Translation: CASSSTANEQFF.

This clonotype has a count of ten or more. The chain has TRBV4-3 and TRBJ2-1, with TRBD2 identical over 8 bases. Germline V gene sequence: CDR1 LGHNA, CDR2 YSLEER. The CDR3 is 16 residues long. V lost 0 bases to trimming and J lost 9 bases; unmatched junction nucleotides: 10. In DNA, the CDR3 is TGCGCCAGCAGCCAAGATAGGGCGGGGGGTGGGGGTGAGCAGTTCTTC. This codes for CASSQDRAGGGGEQFF.